This T cell receptor (beta chain) was recorded in a study of memory CD4+ T cells and cytomegalovirus serostatus. Overall study: Healthy Belgian adult donors included roughly ten CMV-positive and some 25 CMV-negative people. General study points: Each of 65 to 70 CMV-associated TCRbeta sequences occurred in one to five individuals. The CMV-associated TCR signature appears largely within the CD4+ memory repertoire.

Note on this clone: Its antigen remains unidentified.

The germline CDR1 and CDR2 sequences are MDHEN and SYDVKM. The germline V and J ends were trimmed by 6 bases and 6 bases, with 15 bases remaining between them. The CDR3 has 14 amino acids. The sort gate was single viable CD3+CD4+CD8-CD45RO+ cells for memory CD4+ T cells. Total CD4+ T cells were enriched by CD4 positive selection. Sequencing used immunoSEQ multiplex PCR; TCRdb keeps in-frame clones, though not all of them. The sample includes roughly 86,000 clones, 75% to 90% of them seen just once. The chain uses TRBV28 and TRBJ2-4; TRBD1 might be the D (6 bases). The receptor's source is an adult in good health and CMV-seropositive. The sample consisted of memory CD4+ T cells from blood. The CDR3 DNA is TGTGCCAGCAGCTCCCCCCAACAGGGAAACATTCAGTACTTC. Its translation is CASSSPQQGNIQYF. The variable domain in full, completed from reference TRBV28 and TRBJ2-4, reads DVKVTQSSRYLVKRTGEKVFLECVQDMDHENMFWYRQDPGLGLRLIYFSYDVKMKEKGDIPEGYSVSREKKERFSLILESASTNQTSMYLCASSSPQQGNIQYFGAGTRLSVL.